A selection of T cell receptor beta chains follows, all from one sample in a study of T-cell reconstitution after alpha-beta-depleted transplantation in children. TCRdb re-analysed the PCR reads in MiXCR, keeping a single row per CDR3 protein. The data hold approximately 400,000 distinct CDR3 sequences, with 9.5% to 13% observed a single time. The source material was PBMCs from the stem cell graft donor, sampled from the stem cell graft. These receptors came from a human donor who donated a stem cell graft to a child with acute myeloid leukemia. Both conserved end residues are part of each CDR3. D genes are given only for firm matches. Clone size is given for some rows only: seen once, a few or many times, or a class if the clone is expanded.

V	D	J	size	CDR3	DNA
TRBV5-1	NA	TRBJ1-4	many	CASRQATNEKLFF	TGCGCCAGCAGACAGGCAACTAATGAAAAACTGTTTTTT
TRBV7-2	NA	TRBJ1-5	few	CASSGELNQPQHF	TGTGCCAGCAGCGGAGAGTTGAATCAGCCCCAGCATTTT
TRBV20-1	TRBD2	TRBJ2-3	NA	CSALLAQGTDTQYF	TGCAGTGCCCTACTAGCGCAGGGCACAGATACGCAGTATTTT
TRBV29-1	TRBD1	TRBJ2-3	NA	CSVEGGRGTSSTDTQYF	TGCAGCGTTGAAGGGGGCAGGGGGACCTCTAGCACAGATACGCAGTATTTT
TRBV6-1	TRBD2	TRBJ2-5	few	CASSKLAGVEGLQETQYF	TGTGCCAGCAGCAAACTAGCGGGAGTGGAGGGACTGCAAGAGACCCAGTACTTC
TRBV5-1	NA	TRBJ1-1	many	CASSLGVGVTEAFF	TGCGCCAGCAGCTTGGGGGTAGGGGTAACTGAAGCTTTCTTT
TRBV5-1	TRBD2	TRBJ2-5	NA	CASGLALAGGRETQYF	TGCGCCAGCGGCTTGGCCCTAGCGGGGGGGCGAGAGACCCAGTACTTC
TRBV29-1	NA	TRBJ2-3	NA	CSTRYGGTDTQYF	TGCAGCACACGATATGGGGGCACAGATACGCAGTATTTT
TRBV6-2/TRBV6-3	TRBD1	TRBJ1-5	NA	CASSYGQAQPQHF	TGTGCCAGCAGTTACGGACAGGCTCAGCCCCAGCATTTT
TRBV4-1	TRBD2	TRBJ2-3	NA	CASSQAPSGSSPHTQYF	TGCGCCAGCAGCCAAGCCCCTAGCGGGAGTTCACCACATACGCAGTATTTT
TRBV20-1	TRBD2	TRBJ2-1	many	CSAVGGGGNNEQFF	TGCAGTGCCGTAGGCGGGGGGGGAAACAATGAGCAGTTCTTC
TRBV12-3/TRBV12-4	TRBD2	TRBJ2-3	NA	CASSSQRGGPIDTQYF	TGTGCCAGCAGTTCCCAACGGGGGGGGCCAATAGATACGCAGTATTTT
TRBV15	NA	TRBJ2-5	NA	CATSRGSGSETQYF	TGTGCCACCAGCAGAGGGTCGGGGTCTGAGACCCAGTACTTC
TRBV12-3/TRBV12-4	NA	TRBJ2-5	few	CASSAENEETQYF	TGTGCCAGCAGTGCAGAGAACGAAGAGACCCAGTACTTC
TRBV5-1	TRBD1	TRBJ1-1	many	CASSLGTENTEAFF	TGTGCCAGCAGTTTAGGGACAGAGAACACTGAAGCTTTCTTT
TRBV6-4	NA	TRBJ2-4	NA	CASSDSGPARAKNIQYF	TGTGCCAGCAGTGACTCGGGGCCGGCTAGGGCCAAAAACATTCAGTACTTC
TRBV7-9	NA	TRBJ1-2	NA	CASSSSGIPYGYTF	TGTGCCAGCAGCTCATCCGGGATACCCTATGGCTACACCTTC